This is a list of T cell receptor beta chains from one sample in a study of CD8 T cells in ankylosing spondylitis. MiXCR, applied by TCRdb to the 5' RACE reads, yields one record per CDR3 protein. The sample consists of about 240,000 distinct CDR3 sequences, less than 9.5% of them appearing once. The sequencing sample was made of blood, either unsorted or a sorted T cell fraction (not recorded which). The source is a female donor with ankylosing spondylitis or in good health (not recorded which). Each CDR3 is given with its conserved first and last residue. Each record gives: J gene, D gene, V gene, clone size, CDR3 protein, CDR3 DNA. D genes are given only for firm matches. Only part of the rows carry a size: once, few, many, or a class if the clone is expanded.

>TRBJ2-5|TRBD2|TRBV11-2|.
CASNPWWAGGWTQYF
TGTGCCAGCAACCCATGGTGGGCGGGAGGGTGGACCCAGTACTTC
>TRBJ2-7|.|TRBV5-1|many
CASSLTGRDPYEQYF
TGCGCCAGCAGCTTGACCGGCAGGGATCCCTACGAGCAGTACTTC
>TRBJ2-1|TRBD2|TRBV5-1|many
CASSLEGLAGVGEQFF
TGCGCCAGCAGCTTGGAGGGGCTAGCGGGAGTTGGTGAGCAGTTCTTC
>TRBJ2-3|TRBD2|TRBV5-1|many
CASSLKGREGRDTQYF
TGCGCCAGCAGCTTGAAAGGGCGGGAGGGCAGAGATACGCAGTATTTT
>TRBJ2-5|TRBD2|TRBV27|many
CASSRLAQETQYF
TGTGCCAGCAGCCGACTAGCCCAAGAGACCCAGTACTTC
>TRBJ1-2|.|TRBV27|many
CASRGSGHGYTF
TGTGCCAGCAGGGGTTCAGGGCATGGCTACACCTTC
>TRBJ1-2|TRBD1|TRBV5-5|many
CASSHLDRAYGYTF
TGTGCCAGCAGCCATTTGGACAGGGCCTATGGCTACACCTTC
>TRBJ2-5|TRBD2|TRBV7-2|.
CASSQLAGANSETQYF
TGTGCCAGCAGCCAACTAGCGGGAGCGAACAGCGAGACCCAGTACTTC
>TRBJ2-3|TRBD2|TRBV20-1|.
CSAKPGLAGVWGDTQYF
TGCAGTGCTAAGCCGGGACTAGCGGGGGTGTGGGGAGATACGCAGTATTTT
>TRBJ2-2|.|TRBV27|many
CASSLLNTGELFF
TGTGCCAGCAGTTTATTGAACACCGGGGAGCTGTTTTTT
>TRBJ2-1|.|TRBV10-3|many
CAISELTRATYNEQFF
TGTGCCATCAGTGAGCTAACTCGAGCGACCTACAATGAGCAGTTCTTC
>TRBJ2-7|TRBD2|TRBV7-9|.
CASSSRREPYEQYF
TGTGCCAGCAGCTCCCGGCGGGAGCCCTACGAGCAGTACTTC
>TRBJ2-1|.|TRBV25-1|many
CASSAPGAYNEQFF
TGTGCCAGCAGTGCCCCCGGGGCGTACAATGAGCAGTTCTTC
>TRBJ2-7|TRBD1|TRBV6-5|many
CASSLDRDLQEQYF
TGTGCCAGCAGTTTGGACAGGGATTTGCAAGAGCAGTACTTC
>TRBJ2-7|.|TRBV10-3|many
CAISGRSEQYF
TGTGCCATCAGTGGTCGGAGCGAGCAGTACTTC
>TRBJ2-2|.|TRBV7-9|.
CASSLTMGGSGELFF
TGTGCCAGCAGCTTGACTATGGGGGGCTCCGGGGAGCTGTTTTTT
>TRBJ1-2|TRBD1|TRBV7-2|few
CASSLGQGAIGYTF
TGTGCCAGCAGCCTGGGACAGGGGGCTATTGGCTACACCTTC
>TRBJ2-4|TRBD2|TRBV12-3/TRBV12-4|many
CASSPLALDKNIQYF
TGTGCCAGCAGCCCACTAGCGTTAGACAAAAACATTCAGTACTTC
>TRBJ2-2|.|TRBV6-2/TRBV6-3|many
CASSFQGPNTGELFF
TGTGCCAGCAGTTTCCAGGGGCCGAACACCGGGGAGCTGTTTTTT
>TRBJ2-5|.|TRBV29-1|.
CSVVPDRKETQYF
TGCAGCGTTGTTCCCGACAGAAAAGAGACCCAGTACTTC
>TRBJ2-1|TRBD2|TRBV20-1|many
CSAISGRSSYNEQFF
TGCAGTGCTATCAGCGGGAGAAGCTCCTACAATGAGCAGTTCTTC
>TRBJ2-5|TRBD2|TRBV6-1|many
CASSPRLAGVLETQYF
TGTGCCAGCAGTCCCAGACTAGCGGGAGTCCTGGAGACCCAGTACTTC
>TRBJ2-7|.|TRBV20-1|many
CSALDRYEQYF
TGCAGTGCCCTCGATCGGTACGAGCAGTACTTC
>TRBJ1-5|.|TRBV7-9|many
CASSKGRGGGGPQHF
TGTGCCAGCAGCAAAGGGCGGGGCGGCGGAGGGCCCCAGCATTTT
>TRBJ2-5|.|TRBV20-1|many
CSALQGRETQYF
TGCAGTGCTTTACAGGGCCGGGAGACCCAGTACTTC
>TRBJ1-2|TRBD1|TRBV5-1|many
CASSRGQDGYTF
TGCGCCAGCAGCCGAGGACAGGATGGCTACACCTTC
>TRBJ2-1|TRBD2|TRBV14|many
CASSPTGGSGDEQFF
TGTGCCAGCAGCCCTACGGGAGGGTCTGGGGATGAGCAGTTCTTC
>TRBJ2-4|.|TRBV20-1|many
CSALLAKNIQYF
TGCAGTGCCTTACTAGCCAAAAACATTCAGTACTTC
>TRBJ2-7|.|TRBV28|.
CASSLYGVGRESYEQYF
TGTGCCAGCAGTTTATACGGTGTCGGACGGGAGTCCTACGAGCAGTACTTC
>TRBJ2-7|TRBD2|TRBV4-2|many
CASSARLAGTYEQYF
TGTGCCAGCAGCGCCCGACTAGCGGGGACCTACGAGCAGTACTTC
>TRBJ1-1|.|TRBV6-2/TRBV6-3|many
CASRTRVGTEAFF
TGTGCCAGCAGGACACGAGTGGGCACTGAAGCTTTCTTT
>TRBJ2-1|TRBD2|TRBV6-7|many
CASSQITGTSGVPGYNEQFF
TGTGCCAGCAGTCAGATCACCGGGACTAGCGGGGTACCGGGATACAATGAGCAGTTCTTC
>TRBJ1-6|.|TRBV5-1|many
CASSSTGHIQDSPLHF
TGCGCCAGCAGTTCCACAGGGCACATCCAAGATTCACCCCTCCACTTT
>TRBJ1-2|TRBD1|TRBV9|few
CASHTGTGHGYTF
TGTGCCAGCCATACCGGGACAGGGCACGGCTACACCTTC
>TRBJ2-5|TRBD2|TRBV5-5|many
CASRRLGTSGEETQYF
TGTGCCAGCAGGCGCCTCGGGACTAGCGGAGAAGAGACCCAGTACTTC
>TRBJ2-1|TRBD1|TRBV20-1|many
CSASEGAVYNEQFF
TGCAGTGCTAGTGAGGGGGCGGTCTACAATGAGCAGTTCTTC
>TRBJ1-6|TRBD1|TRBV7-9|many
CASSLDGTGGSPLHF
TGTGCCAGCAGCTTAGACGGGACAGGGGGTTCACCCCTCCACTTT
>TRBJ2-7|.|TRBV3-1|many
CASSQGTLTHRREQYF
TGTGCCAGCAGCCAAGGTACGCTAACCCACAGGAGGGAGCAGTACTTC
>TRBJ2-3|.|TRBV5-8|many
CASSQYVDTRSTDTQYF
TGTGCCAGCAGTCAGTATGTAGATACGCGGAGCACAGATACGCAGTATTTT
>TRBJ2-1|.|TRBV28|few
CASSPGPGRFEQFF
TGTGCCAGCAGCCCTGGGCCCGGAAGGTTTGAGCAGTTCTTC
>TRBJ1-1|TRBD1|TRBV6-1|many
CASSETGTTEAFF
TGTGCCAGCAGTGAGACAGGGACCACTGAAGCTTTCTTT
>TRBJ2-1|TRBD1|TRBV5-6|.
CASSPPGQGYEQFF
TGTGCCAGCAGCCCCCCGGGACAGGGGTATGAGCAGTTCTTC
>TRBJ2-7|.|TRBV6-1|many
CASSRQGRNGEQYF
TGTGCCAGCAGTCGCCAGGGGAGAAACGGCGAGCAGTACTTC
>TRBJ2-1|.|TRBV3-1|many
CASSQDNPLGQFF
TGTGCCAGCAGCCAAGATAACCCCCTTGGGCAGTTCTTC
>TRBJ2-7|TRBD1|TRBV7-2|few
CASSLRATGFVHEQYF
TGTGCCAGCAGCTTACGAGCGACAGGGTTTGTCCACGAGCAGTACTTC
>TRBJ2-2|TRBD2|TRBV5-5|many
CASTFASGTNTGELFF
TGTGCCAGCACCTTTGCTAGCGGGACGAACACCGGGGAGCTGTTTTTT
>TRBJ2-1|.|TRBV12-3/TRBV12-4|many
CASTLGGGGANEQFF
TGTGCCAGCACCCTCGGTGGGGGCGGGGCCAATGAGCAGTTCTTC
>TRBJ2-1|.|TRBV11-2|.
CASSRLGTEQFF
TGTGCCAGCAGCCGGCTCGGGACTGAGCAGTTCTTC
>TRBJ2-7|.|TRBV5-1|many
CASSSNRDPYEQYF
TGCGCCAGCAGCTCGAACAGGGACCCCTACGAGCAGTACTTC